One sample yielded the 12 T cell receptor beta chains listed below, sequenced in a study of response to subunit inactivated influenza vaccine. MiXCR, applied by TCRdb to the RT-PCR reads, yields one record per CDR3 protein. The sample lists 650,000 to 800,000 distinct CDR3 sequences; about 15% were seen once. The source was PBMCs from blood, collected around 15 days before vaccination. The receptors come from a man in his fifties or sixties who received an inactivated influenza vaccine.

This chain connects TRBV29-1 to TRBJ1-4; D is possibly TRBD1 (6 bases). The ends were cut back, 7 bases at V and 3 bases at J, with 18 bases in the middle. The CDR3 runs 15 residues. In germline, CDR1 is SQVTM, CDR2 ANQGSEA. The CDR3 loop is CSATGTAGANEKLFF. DNA of the CDR3: TGCAGCGCGACTGGGACCGCAGGGGCTAATGAAAAACTGTTTTTT.

This clonotype appeared many times. This chain joins TRBV5-1 and TRBJ1-4, with D perhaps TRBD1 (5 bases). This CDR3 contains 17 residues. CDR1 and CDR2 (germline): SGHRS, YFSETQ. Trimming removed 0 bases from V and 0 bases from J, with 12 bases in between. The CDR3, as DNA: TGCGCCAGCAGCTTGGCCGGGAGGGGATCAACTAATGAAAAACTGTTTTTT. Translated, it gives CASSLAGRGSTNEKLFF.

Ten or more counts support this clonotype. The chain has TRBV5-6 and TRBJ2-7; D unclear. The CDR3 runs to 13 residues. CDR1 SGHDT and CDR2 YYEEEE come from the germline V gene. The V end lost 0 bases, the J end lost 1 base, and 5 bases lay between the germline ends. This CDR3 is CASSLVDSYEQYF. In DNA form, the CDR3 reads TGTGCCAGCAGCTTGGTGGATTCCTACGAGCAGTACTTC.

The chain couples TRBV7-9 to TRBJ1-1; D not resolved. CDR1 and CDR2 from the germline V gene are SEHNR and FQNEAQ (reference sequence). The CDR3 contains 15 residues. Between the trimmed V and J ends, which lost 6 bases and 1 base, there was a span of 15 bases. CDR3 region: CASSSSRGSNTEAFF. In DNA, the CDR3 is TGTGCCAGCAGTTCCTCTCGGGGTTCGAACACTGAAGCTTTCTTT.

This clonotype was picked up many times. The J gene is TRBJ2-1, the V gene TRBV29-1; TRBD2 matches at 8 bases. CDR3 size: 14 residues. J was trimmed by 6 bases and V by 4 bases; bases with no gene match: 8. The germline CDR1 and CDR2 sequences are SQVTM and ANQGSEA. DNA for the CDR3: TGCAGCGTTGCCTCGGGAGGGCGGGGCAATGAGCAGTTCTTC. Residues: CSVASGGRGNEQFF.

The V and J genes are TRBV7-9 and TRBJ2-2; 9 nucleotides align to TRBD1. The germline V gene encodes CDR1 SEHNR and CDR2 FQNEAQ (reference sequence). The CDR3 runs to 17 residues. The V segment lost 5 bases and the J segment 1 base; nucleotides outside the gene matches: 8. Here the CDR3 DNA reads TGTGCCAGCAGCCTAACCGGGACAGGGAGGAACACCGGGGAGCTGTTTTTT. Its translation: CASSLTGTGRNTGELFF.

V is TRBV9 and J is TRBJ2-5, with a tentative D call TRBD1 (5 bases). Trimming removed 0 bases from V and 2 bases from J, with 11 bases in between. Germline values: CDR1 SGDLS, CDR2 YYNGEE. CDR3 size: 15 residues. CDR3 bases: TGTGCCAGCAGCGTAGCTGGGGCAGGGCAAGAGACCCAGTACTTC. This translates into CASSVAGAGQETQYF.

V is TRBV28 and J is TRBJ2-5; D is possibly TRBD1 (6 bases). Trimming left V 6 bases short and J 5 bases short, with 22 bases between. CDR1 and CDR2 (germline): MDHEN, SYDVKM. This CDR3 comprises 16 residues. CDR3 DNA: TGTGCCAGCAGCCTCCTCGTGGGGGCTGGAAGGGAGACCCAGTACTTC. Translating gives CASSLLVGAGRETQYF.

This sequence joins TRBV29-1 and TRBJ1-5, with TRBD1 as a possible D gene (6 bases). V lost 7 bases, J lost 0 bases, and 28 bases lay in between. This CDR3 is built from 19 residues. Germline assignment: CDR1 SQVTM and CDR2 ANQGSEA. CDR3 DNA: TGCAGCGAACTAGGTCCTGGGACACCCAATTCATATAGCAATCAGCCCCAGCATTTT. Translation: CSELGPGTPNSYSNQPQHF.

This clonotype was found many times. J is TRBJ1-2 and V is TRBV12-3 or TRBV12-4; TRBD1 is a possible D gene (5 bases). The CDR3 contains 16 residues. Trimming shortened V by 5 bases and J by 1 base, and 17 bases separated the two germline ends. CDR3 coding DNA: TGTGCCAGCAGTCACTCAACGGGGGGGTTTAACTATGGCTACACCTTC. Residues: CASSHSTGGFNYGYTF.

This clonotype was counted a few times. J is TRBJ2-3 and V is TRBV20-1; D is perhaps TRBD2 (6 bases). Per the germline V gene, CDR1 is DFQATT and CDR2 is SNEGSKA (reference sequence). The CDR3 runs to 15 residues. V was shortened by 3 bases and J by 1 base, with 14 bases between the two germline ends. The CDR3 region has the DNA TGCAGTGCTAGGGGTCAGGGACTTGGCACAGATACGCAGTATTTT. Translation: CSARGQGLGTDTQYF.

This clonotype was seen more than once but under ten times. The rearrangement links TRBV5-4 to TRBJ2-3; D might be TRBD2 (6 bases). This CDR3 is built from 15 residues. Trimming left V 4 bases short and J 2 bases short, with 14 bases between. Germline V gene data show CDR1 as SGHNT and CDR2 as YYREEE (reference sequence). CDR3 loop: CASSTTGLHTDTQYF. CDR3 in DNA: TGTGCCAGCAGCACGACGGGACTCCACACAGATACGCAGTATTTT.